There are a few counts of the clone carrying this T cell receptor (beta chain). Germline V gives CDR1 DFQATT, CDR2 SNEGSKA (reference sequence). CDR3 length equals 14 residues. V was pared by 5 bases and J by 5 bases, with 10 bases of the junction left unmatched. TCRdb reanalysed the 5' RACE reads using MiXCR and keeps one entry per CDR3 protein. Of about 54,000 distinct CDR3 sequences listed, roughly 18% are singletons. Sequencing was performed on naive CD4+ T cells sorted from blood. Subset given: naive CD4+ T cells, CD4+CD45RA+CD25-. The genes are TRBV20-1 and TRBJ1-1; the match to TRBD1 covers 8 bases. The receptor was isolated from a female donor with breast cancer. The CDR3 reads CSAPSEQGGTEAFF. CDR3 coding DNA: TGCAGTGCTCCGAGCGAACAGGGGGGTACTGAAGCTTTCTTT.